The entry below describes one T cell receptor (beta chain). Regarding treatment: oral pan-JAK inhibitor, 5-10 mg twice daily. CDR1 and CDR2 from the germline V gene are SGHTA and FQGNSA. V lost 4 bases, J lost 5 bases, and 7 bases stayed unmatched. CDR3 length: 16 amino acids. Sequencing templates came from extracted RNA that was reverse transcribed into cDNA. The method was immunoSEQ multiplex PCR; TCRdb's version includes in-frame clones alone and lacks a portion of them. The table lists approximately 210,000 clones, approximately 60% of them singletons. This specimen comes from a study of CD8+ T cells in alopecia areata. Study context: Those patients who were treated received oral tofacitinib, which was given at 5 to 10 mg twice daily for moderate-to-severe alopecia areata.

The gene calls are TRBV7-2 and TRBJ2-5, with TRBD2 matching over 13 bases. The sequence was collected from a human donor with alopecia areata. The specimen was CD4+ T cells sorted from blood, collected at week 4, from a patient treated with tofacitinib. The CDR3 region is CASSSRLAGGGETQYF. CDR3 bases: TGTGCCAGCAGCTCGAGACTAGCGGGGGGCGGGGAGACCCAGTACTTC.